The clone carrying this TCR beta chain showed up many times. This CDR3 is built from 13 residues. With 4 bases clipped from V and 8 bases from J, the junction kept 7 bases outside the gene matches. Per germline, CDR1 SQVTM and CDR2 ANQGSEA. The data originate from a study of beta chain features in type 1 diabetes. Sequencing targeted expressed TCRB transcripts, as all isolated RNA had been reverse transcribed. Measured with immunoSEQ multiplex PCR; TCRdb has only the in-frame clones, and not every one. The data contain 150,000 to 190,000 clones, 11% of them singletons. Every donor had blood drawn once into heparin, approximately 120 mL on average.

The V and J genes are TRBV29-1 and TRBJ2-1; 8 bases align to TRBD1. This TCR was recovered from a man aged 18 to 29 in good health. The sample consisted of central memory CD4+ T cells from blood. The DNA for the CDR3 is TGCAGCGTTGCAACAGGGGGTGGGGATGAGCAGTTCTTC. This codes for CSVATGGGDEQFF.